The clone carrying this T cell receptor (beta chain) was detected many times. The antigen is not known. These data belong to a study of T cells in Graves' hyperthyroidism and ophthalmopathy. Background on the study: Peripheral blood samples were taken at initial diagnosis, prior to any treatment.

The CDR3 is 16 residues long. Germline trimming cut 8 bases from V and 3 bases from J; bases unmatched to any gene: 15. Germline V gives CDR1 ENHRY, CDR2 SYGVKD. Amplification of TCR beta CDR3 regions used RNA as the template. Researchers ran a first-round RT-PCR on the TCR CDR3 using the HTBI primer set. TCRdb reprocessed the multiplex PCR reads via MiXCR and lists one record per CDR3 protein. The table records about 180,000 distinct CDR3 sequences, approximately 15% of them present only once. Exclusions: uncontrolled infection, other autoimmune disease, pregnancy, lactation. Broader study findings: The authors' 13 V-J model separated ophthalmopathy from stable hyperthyroidism.

The receptor was isolated from a woman between 50 and 59 years old with Graves' hyperthyroidism. The chain joins TRBV10-3 to TRBJ2-7, with 8 bases identical to TRBD1. What was sequenced was blood. CDR3 residues: CAIARPWTGLYYEQYF. The CDR3 DNA follows: TGTGCCATCGCACGGCCCTGGACAGGGCTATACTACGAGCAGTACTTC.